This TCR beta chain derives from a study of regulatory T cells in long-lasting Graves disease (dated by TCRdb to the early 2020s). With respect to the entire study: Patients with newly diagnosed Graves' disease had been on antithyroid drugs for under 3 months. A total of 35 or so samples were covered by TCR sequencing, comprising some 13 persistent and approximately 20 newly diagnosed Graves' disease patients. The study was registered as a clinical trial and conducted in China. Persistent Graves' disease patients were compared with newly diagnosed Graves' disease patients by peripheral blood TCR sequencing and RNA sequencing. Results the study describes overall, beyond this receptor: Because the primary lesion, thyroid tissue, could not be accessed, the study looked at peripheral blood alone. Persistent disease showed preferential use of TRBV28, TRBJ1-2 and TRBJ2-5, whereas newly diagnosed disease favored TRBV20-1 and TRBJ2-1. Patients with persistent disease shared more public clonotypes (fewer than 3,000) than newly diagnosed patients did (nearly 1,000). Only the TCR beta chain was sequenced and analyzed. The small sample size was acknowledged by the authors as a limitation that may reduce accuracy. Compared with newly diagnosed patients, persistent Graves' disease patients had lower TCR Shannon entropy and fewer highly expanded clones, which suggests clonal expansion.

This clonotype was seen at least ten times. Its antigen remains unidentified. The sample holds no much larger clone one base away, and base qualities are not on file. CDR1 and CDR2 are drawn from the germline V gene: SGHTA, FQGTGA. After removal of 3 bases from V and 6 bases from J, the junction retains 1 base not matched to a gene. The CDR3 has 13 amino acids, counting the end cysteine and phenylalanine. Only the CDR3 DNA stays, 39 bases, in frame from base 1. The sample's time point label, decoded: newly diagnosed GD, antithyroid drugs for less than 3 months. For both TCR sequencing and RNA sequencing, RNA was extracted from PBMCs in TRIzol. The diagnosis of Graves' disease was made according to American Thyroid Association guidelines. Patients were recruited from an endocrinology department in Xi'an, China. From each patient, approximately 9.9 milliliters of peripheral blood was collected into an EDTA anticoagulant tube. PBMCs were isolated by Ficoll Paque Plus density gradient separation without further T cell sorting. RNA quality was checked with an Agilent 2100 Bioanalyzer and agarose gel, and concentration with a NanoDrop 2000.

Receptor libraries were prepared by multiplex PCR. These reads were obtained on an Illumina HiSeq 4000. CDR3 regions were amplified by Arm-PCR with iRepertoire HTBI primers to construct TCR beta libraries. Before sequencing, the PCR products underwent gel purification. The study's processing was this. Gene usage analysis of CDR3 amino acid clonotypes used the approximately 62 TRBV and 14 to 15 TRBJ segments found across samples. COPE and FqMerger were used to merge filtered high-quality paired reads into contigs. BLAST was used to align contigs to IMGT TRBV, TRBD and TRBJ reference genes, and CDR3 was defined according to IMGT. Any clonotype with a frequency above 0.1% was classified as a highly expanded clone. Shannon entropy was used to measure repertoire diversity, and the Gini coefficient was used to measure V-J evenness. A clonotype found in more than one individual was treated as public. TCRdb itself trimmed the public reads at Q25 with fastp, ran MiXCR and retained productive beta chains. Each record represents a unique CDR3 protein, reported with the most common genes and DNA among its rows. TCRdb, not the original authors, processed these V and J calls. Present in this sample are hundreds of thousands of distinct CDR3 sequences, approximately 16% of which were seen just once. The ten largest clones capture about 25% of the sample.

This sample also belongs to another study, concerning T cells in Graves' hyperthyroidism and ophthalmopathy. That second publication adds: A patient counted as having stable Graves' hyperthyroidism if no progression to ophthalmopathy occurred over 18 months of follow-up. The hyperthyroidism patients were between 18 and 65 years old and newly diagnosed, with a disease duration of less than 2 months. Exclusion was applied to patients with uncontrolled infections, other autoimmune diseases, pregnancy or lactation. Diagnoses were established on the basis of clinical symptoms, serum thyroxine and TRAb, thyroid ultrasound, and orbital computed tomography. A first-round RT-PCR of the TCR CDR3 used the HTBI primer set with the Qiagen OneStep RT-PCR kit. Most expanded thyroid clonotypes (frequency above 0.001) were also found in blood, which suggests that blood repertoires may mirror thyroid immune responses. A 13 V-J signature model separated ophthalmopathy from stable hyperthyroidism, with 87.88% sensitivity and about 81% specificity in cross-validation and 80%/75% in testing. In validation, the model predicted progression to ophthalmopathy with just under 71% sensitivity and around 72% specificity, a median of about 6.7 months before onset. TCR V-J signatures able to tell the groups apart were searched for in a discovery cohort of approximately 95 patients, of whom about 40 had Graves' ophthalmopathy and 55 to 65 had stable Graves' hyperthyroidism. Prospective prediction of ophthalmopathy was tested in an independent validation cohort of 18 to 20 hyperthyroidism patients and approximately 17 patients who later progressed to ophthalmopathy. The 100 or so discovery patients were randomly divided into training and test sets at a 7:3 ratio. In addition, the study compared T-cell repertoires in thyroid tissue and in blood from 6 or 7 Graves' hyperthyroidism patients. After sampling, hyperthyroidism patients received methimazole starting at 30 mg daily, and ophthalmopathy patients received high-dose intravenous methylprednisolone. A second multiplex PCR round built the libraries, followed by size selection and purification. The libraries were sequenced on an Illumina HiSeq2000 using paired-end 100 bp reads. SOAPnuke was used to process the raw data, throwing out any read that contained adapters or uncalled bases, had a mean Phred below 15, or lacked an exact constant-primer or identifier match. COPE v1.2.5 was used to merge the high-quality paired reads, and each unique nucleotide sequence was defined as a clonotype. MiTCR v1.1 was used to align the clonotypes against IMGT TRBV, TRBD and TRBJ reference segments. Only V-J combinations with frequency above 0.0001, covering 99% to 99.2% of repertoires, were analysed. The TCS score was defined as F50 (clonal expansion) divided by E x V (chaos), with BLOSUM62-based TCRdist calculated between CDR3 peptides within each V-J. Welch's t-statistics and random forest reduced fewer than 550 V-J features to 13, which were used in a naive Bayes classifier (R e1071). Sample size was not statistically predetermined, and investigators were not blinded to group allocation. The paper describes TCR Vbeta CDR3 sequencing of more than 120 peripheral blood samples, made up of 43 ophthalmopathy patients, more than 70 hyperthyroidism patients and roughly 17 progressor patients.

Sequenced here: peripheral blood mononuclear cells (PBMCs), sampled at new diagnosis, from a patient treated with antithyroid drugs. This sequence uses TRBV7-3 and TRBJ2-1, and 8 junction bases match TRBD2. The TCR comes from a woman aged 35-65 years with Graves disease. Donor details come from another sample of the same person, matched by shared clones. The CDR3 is CASSFGTSNEQFF. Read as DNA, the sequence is TGTGCCAGCAGCTTCGGGACTAGCAATGAGCAGTTCTTC.